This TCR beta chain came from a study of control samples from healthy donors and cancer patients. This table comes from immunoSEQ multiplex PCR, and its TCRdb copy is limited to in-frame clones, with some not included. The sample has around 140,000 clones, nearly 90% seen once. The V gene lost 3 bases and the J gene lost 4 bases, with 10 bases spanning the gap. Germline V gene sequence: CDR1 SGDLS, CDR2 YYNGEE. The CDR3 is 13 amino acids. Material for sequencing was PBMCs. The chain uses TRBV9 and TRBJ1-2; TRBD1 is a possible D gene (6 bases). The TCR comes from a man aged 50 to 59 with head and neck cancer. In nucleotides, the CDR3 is TGTGCCAGCAGCGAGGGGGTGGGCTATGGCTACACCTTC. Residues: CASSEGVGYGYTF.